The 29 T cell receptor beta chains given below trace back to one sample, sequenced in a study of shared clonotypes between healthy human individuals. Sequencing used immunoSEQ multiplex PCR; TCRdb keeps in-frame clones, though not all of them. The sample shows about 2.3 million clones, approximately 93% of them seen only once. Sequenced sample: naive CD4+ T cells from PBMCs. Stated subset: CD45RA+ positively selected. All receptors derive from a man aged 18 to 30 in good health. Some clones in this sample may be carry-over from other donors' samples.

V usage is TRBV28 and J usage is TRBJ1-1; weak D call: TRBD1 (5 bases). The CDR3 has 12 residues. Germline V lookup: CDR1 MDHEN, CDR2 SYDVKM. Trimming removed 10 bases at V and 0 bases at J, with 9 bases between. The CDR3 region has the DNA TGTGCCACCACGGACATGAACACTGAAGCTTTCTTT. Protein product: CATTDMNTEAFF.

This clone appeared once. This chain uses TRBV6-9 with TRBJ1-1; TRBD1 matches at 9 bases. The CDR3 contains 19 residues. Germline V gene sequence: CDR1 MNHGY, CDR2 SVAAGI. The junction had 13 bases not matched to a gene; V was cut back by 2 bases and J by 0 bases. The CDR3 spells CASSYEQGAPSIMNTEAFF. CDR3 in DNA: TGTGCCAGCAGTTATGAACAGGGGGCTCCGTCCATAATGAACACTGAAGCTTTCTTT.

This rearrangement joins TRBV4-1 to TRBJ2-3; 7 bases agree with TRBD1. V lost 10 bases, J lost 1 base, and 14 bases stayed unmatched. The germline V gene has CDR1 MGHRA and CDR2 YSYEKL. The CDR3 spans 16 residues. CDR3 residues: CATSRGSPLGTDTQYF. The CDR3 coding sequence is TGCGCCACGAGCAGGGGGTCCCCCCTGGGCACAGATACGCAGTATTTT.

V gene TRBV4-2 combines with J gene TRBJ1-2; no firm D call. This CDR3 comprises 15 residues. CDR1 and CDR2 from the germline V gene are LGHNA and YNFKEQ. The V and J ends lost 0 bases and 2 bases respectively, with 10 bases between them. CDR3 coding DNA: TGTGCCAGCAGCCAAGATGCTGGCGGGAACTATGGCTACACCTTC. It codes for CASSQDAGGNYGYTF.

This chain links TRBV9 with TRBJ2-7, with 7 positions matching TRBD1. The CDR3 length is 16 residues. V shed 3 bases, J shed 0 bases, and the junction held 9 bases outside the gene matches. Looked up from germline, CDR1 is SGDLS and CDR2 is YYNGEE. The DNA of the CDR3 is TGTGCCAGCAGCGCGCAGGACAGGTCATACTCCTACGAGCAGTACTTC. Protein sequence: CASSAQDRSYSYEQYF.

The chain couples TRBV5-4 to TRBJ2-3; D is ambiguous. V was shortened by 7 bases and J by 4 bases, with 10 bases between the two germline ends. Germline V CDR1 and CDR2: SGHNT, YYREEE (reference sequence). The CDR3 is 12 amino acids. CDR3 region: CASSGIADTQYF. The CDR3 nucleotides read TGTGCCAGCTCTGGGATCGCAGATACGCAGTATTTT.

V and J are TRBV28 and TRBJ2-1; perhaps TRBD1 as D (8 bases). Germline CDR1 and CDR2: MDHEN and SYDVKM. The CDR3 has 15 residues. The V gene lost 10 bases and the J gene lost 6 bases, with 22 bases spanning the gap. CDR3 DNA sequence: TGTGCCACCATTTGGGAGGGCAGGGGGCGCAATGAGCAGTTCTTC. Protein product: CATIWEGRGRNEQFF.

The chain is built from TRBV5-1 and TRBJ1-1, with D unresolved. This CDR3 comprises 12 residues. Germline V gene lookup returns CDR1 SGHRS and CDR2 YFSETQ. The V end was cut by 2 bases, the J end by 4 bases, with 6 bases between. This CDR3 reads CASSFTSTEAFF. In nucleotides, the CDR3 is TGCGCCAGCAGCTTCACGAGCACTGAAGCTTTCTTT.

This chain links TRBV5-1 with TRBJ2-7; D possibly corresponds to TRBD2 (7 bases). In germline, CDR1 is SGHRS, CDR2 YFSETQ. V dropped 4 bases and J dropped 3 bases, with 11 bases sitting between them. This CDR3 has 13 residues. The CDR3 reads CASSGGALYEQYF. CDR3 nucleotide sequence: TGCGCCAGCAGCGGGGGGGCTCTCTACGAGCAGTACTTC.

Written as DNA, the CDR3 is TGCGCCAGCAGCCTACGAAAGGGCTCCCAAGAGACCCAGTACTTC. Translation: CASSLRKGSQETQYF. The J gene is TRBJ2-5, the V gene TRBV5-1; D unresolved. V was shortened by 4 bases and J by 1 base, with 14 bases between the two germline ends. Germline V gene data show CDR1 as SGHRS and CDR2 as YFSETQ. CDR3 length: 15 amino acids.

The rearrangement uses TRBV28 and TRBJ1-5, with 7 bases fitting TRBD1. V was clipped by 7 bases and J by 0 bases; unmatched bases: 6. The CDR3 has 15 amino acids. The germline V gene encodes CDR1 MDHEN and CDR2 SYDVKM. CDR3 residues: CASKEGQFSNQPQHF. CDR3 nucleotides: TGTGCCAGCAAAGAGGGACAGTTTAGCAATCAGCCCCAGCATTTT. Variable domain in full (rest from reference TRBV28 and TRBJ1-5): DVKVTQSSRYLVKRTGEKVFLECVQDMDHENMFWYRQDPGLGLRLIYFSYDVKMKEKGDIPEGYSVSREKKERFSLILESASTNQTSMYLCASKEGQFSNQPQHFGDGTRLSIL.

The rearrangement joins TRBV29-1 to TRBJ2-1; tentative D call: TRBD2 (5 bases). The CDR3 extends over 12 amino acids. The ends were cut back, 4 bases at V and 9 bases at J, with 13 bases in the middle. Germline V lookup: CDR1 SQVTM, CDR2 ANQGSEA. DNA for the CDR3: TGCAGCGTTGGAGAGGGCTTGGGTGAGCAGTTCTTC. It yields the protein CSVGEGLGEQFF.

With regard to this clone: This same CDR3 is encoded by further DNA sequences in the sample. The CDR3: CASSPRTGGNTEAFF. The CDR3 coding sequence is TGCGCCAGCAGCCCCCGGACAGGGGGGAACACTGAAGCTTTCTTT. The chain links TRBV5-1 to TRBJ1-1; 10 bases align to TRBD1. Germline-derived CDR1 and CDR2 are SGHRS and YFSETQ. The CDR3 has 15 amino acids. The V segment lost 4 bases and the J segment 1 base; nucleotides outside the gene matches: 4.

CDR3 protein: CASKTTDRWAGGYTF. In nucleotides, the CDR3 is TGTGCCAGCAAAACAACCGACAGGTGGGCGGGTGGCTACACCTTC. The V call is TRBV6-5, the J call TRBJ1-2; tentatively, D is TRBD1 (6 bases). V gave up 7 bases and J gave up 7 bases, with 22 bases separating them. CDR1 is MNHEY and CDR2 is SVGAGI in the germline V gene. The CDR3 totals 15 residues.

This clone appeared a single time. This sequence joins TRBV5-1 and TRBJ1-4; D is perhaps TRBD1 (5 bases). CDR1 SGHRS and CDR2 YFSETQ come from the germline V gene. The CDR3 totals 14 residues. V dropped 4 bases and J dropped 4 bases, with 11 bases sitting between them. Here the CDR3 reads CASSPGRHNEKLFF. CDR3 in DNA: TGCGCCAGCAGCCCGGGACGGCATAATGAAAAACTGTTTTTT. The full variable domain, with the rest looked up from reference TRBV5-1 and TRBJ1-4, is KAGVTQTPRYLIKTRGQQVTLSCSPISGHRSVSWYQQTPGQGLQFLFEYFSETQRNKGNFPGRFSGRQFSNSRSEMNVSTLELGDSALYLCASSPGRHNEKLFFGSGTQLSVL.

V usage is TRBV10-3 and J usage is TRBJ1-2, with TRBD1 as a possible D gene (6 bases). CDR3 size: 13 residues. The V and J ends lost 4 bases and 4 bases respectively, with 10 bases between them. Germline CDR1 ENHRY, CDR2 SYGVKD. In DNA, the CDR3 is TGTGCCATCAGTGTTACAGGGCTCTATGGCTACACCTTC. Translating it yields CAISVTGLYGYTF.

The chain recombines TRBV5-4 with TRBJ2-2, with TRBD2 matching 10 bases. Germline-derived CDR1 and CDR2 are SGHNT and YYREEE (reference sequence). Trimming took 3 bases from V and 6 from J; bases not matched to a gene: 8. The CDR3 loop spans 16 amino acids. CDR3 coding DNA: TGTGCCAGCAGCTCCTCTAGCGGGAGTCTTCCCGGGGAGCTGTTTTTT. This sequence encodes CASSSSSGSLPGELFF.

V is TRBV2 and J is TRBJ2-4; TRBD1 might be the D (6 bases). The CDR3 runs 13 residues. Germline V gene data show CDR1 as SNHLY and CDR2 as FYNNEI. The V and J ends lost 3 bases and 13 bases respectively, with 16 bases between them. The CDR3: CASSDVGGWIQYF. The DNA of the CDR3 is TGTGCCAGCAGTGACGTAGGGGGATGGATACAGTACTTC.

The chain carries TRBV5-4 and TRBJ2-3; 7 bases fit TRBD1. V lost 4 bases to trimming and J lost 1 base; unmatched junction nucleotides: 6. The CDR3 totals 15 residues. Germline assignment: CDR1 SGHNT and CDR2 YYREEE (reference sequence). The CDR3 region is CASSPTGVGTDTQYF. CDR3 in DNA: TGTGCCAGCAGCCCAACAGGGGTCGGCACAGATACGCAGTATTTT.

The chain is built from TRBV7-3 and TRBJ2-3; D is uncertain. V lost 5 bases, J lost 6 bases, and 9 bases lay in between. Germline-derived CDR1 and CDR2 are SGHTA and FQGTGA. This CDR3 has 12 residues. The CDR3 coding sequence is TGTGCCAGCAGCGGCCCATCCGATACGCAGTATTTT. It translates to CASSGPSDTQYF. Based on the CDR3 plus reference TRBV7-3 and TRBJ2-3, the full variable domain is GAGVSQTPSNKVTEKGKYVELRCDPISGHTALYWYRQSLGQGPEFLIYFQGTGAADDSGLPNDRFFAVRPEGSVSTLKIQRTERGDSAVYLCASSGPSDTQYFGPGTRLTVL.

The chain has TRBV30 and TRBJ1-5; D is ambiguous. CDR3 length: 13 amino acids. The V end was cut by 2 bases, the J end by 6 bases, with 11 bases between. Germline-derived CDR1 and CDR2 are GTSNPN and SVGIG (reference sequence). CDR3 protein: CAWSWGVGQPQHF. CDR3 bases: TGTGCCTGGAGTTGGGGAGTTGGTCAGCCCCAGCATTTT.

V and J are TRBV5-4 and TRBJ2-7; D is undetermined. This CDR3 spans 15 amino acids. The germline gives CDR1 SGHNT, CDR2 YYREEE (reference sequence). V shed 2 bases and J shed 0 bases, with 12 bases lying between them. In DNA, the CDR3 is TGTGCCAGCAGCTTAGGGAACCCGAGCTCCTACGAGCAGTACTTC. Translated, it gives CASSLGNPSSYEQYF.

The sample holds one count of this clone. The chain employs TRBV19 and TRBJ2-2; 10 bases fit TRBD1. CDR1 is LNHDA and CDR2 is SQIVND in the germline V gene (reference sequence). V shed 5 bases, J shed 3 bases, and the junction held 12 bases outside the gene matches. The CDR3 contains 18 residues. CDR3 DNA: TGTGCCAGTAGTTATGGGACAGGGGTACCTTTGGACACCGGGGAGCTGTTTTTT. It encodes CASSYGTGVPLDTGELFF. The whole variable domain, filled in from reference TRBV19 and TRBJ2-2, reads DGGITQSPKYLFRKEGQNVTLSCEQNLNHDAMYWYRQDPGQGLRLIYYSQIVNDFQKGDIAEGYSVSREKKESFPLTVTSAQKNPTAFYLCASSYGTGVPLDTGELFFGEGSRLTVL.

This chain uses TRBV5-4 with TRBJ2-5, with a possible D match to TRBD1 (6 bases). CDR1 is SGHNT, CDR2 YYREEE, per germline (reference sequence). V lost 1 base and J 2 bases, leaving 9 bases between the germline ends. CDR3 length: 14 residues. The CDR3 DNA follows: TGTGCCAGCAGCTTGAACAGGGCGCAAGAGACCCAGTACTTC. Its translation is CASSLNRAQETQYF.

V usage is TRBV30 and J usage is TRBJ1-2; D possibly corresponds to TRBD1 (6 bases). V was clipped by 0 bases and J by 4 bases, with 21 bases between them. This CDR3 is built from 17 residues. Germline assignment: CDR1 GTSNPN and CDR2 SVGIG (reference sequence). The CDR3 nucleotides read TGTGCCTGGAGTGTACAAGGGGCAGGGGCGTGGGGCTATGGCTACACCTTC. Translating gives CAWSVQGAGAWGYGYTF.

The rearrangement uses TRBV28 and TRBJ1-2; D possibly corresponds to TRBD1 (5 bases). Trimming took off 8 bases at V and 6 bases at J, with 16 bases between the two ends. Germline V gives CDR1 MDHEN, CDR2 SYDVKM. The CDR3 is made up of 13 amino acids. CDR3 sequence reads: CASAGGGRDGYTF. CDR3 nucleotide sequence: TGTGCCAGCGCCGGCGGGGGGAGGGATGGCTACACCTTC.

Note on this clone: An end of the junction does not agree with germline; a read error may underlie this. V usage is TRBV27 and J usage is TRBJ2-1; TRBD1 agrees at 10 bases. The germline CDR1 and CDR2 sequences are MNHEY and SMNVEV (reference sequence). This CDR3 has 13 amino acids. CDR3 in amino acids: CASSLTPRDRGLF. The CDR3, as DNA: TGTGCCAGCAGCCTGACGCCCCGGGACAGGGGCCTCTTC.

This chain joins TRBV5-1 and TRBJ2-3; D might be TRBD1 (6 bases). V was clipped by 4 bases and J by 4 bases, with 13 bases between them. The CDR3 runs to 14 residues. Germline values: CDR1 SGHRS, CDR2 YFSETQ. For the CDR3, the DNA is TGCGCCAGCAGCCCGGGACACCAGGCAGATACGCAGTATTTT. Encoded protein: CASSPGHQADTQYF.

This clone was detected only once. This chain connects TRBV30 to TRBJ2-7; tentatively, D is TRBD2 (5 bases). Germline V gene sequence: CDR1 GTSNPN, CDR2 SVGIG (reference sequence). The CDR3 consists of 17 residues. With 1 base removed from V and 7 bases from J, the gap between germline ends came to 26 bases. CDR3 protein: CAWSGDIEGGGWGEQYF. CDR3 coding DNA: TGTGCCTGGAGTGGAGATATTGAAGGCGGAGGATGGGGTGAGCAGTACTTC.